One and the same sample provided the 19 T cell receptor beta chains below, sequenced in a study of tumor-infiltrating lymphocytes in localized non-small cell lung cancer. Sequenced by immunoSEQ multiplex PCR; TCRdb stores in-frame clones only, minus some. The table lists about 23,000 clones, around 73% of them singletons. Sequencing was done on a sample of lung tumor tissue. The receptor source for this set is a human donor with non-small cell lung cancer.

DNA for the CDR3: TGTGCTAGTGGCCTAGATGGGGCCAACGTCCTGACTTTC. Residues: CASGLDGANVLTF. The rearrangement joins TRBV12-5 to TRBJ2-6; D is unresolved. Germline-derived CDR1 and CDR2 are LGHNT and FRNRAP. Trimming removed 6 bases from V and 3 bases from J, with 6 bases in between. CDR3 length: 13 residues.

The chain is built from TRBV25-1 and TRBJ1-6, with a possible D match to TRBD1 (5 bases). Germline-derived CDR1 and CDR2 are MGHDK and SYGVNS. The CDR3 consists of 14 residues. Trimming stripped 3 bases from V and 7 bases from J, with 10 bases between. The CDR3 DNA sequence: TGTGCCAGCAGTGACCAGGGATGGAATTCACCCCTCCACTTT. It encodes CASSDQGWNSPLHF. Based on the CDR3 plus reference TRBV25-1 and TRBJ1-6, the full variable domain is EADIYQTPRYLVIGTGKKITLECSQTMGHDKMYWYQQDPGMELHLIHYSYGVNSTEKGDLSSESTVSRIRTEHFPLTLESARPSHTSQYLCASSDQGWNSPLHFGNGTRLTVT.

This sequence joins TRBV7-2 and TRBJ1-2; the D gene is possibly TRBD1 (6 bases). Trimming cost V 1 base and J 5 bases, with 14 bases left between them. The CDR3 spans 15 residues. CDR1 SGHTA and CDR2 FQGNSA come from the germline V gene. CDR3 DNA: TGTGCCAGCAGCTTAGTCGCGGGGGGCGGGTATGGCTACACCTTC. Its protein is CASSLVAGGGYGYTF.

Relative to its sample, this clone is medium-sized (0.01 to 0.1%). The chain employs TRBV18 and TRBJ1-1, with D unclear. Germline assignment: CDR1 KGHSH and CDR2 LQKENI. V was shortened by 1 base and J by 1 base, with 10 bases between the two germline ends. The CDR3 sequence is 15 residues long. Here the CDR3 reads CASSPLGPKNTEAFF. As DNA, the CDR3 is TGTGCCAGCTCACCACTGGGCCCAAAGAACACTGAAGCTTTCTTT. Together with reference TRBV18 and TRBJ1-1, the CDR3 gives the full variable domain: NAGVMQNPRHLVRRRGQEARLRCSPMKGHSHVYWYRQLPEEGLKFMVYLQKENIIDESGMPKERFSAEFPKEGPSILRIQQVVRGDSAAYFCASSPLGPKNTEAFFGQGTRLTVV.

This chain connects TRBV28 to TRBJ1-6; D not resolved. Trimming stripped 5 bases from V and 9 bases from J, with 11 bases between. The CDR3 runs 13 residues. Germline CDR1 MDHEN, CDR2 SYDVKM. The CDR3 spells CASSPHVGSPLHF. The CDR3 DNA reads as TGTGCCAGCAGTCCCCACGTGGGTTCACCCCTCCACTTT.

This clone has a handful of counts. The V gene is TRBV10-2, the J gene TRBJ2-7; 11 bases fit TRBD2. Germline V gives CDR1 WSHSY, CDR2 SAAADI. Trimming cost V 10 bases and J 5 bases; bases outside gene matches: 7. This CDR3 is built from 13 residues. The CDR3 DNA follows: TGCGCCACCACGCTAGCGGGGGGCAACGAGCAGTACTTC. It is translated as CATTLAGGNEQYF.

The table lists this clone with a few counts. CDR3 bases: TGTGCCAGTAGTAAGGGGGGGCTCCTGTCTGGAAACACCATATATTTT. It codes for CASSKGGLLSGNTIYF. This rearrangement joins TRBV19 to TRBJ1-3; D might be TRBD1 (6 bases). The CDR3 is 16 amino acids. Germline lookup yields CDR1 LNHDA and CDR2 SQIVND (reference sequence). V shed 4 bases and J shed 1 base, with 14 bases lying between them.

This clone appeared once. The V gene is TRBV4-1, the J gene TRBJ1-5; 7 bases are a match to TRBD1. This CDR3 comprises 13 residues. CDR1 is MGHRA, CDR2 YSYEKL, per germline. J lost 4 bases, V lost 9 bases, and 6 bases had no gene match. CDR3 amino acids: CASQGDGNQPQHF. In DNA, the CDR3 is TGCGCCAGTCAGGGGGACGGGAATCAGCCCCAGCATTTT.

The chain combines TRBV7-2 with TRBJ2-7; weak D call: TRBD2 (6 bases). Germline V lookup: CDR1 SGHTA, CDR2 FQGNSA. V lost 3 bases and J lost 2, with 14 bases in between. There are 15 residues in the CDR3. CDR3 loop: CASSLREVVPYEQYF. The CDR3 DNA sequence: TGTGCCAGCAGCTTGAGGGAGGTTGTACCCTACGAGCAGTACTTC.

The chain is built from TRBV5-1 and TRBJ2-1; no definite D call. The CDR3 consists of 15 residues. The germline V gene has CDR1 SGHRS and CDR2 YFSETQ. With 0 bases removed from V and 12 bases from J, the gap between germline ends came to 19 bases. The CDR3 sequence is CASSLVQEPTSSQFF. CDR3 coding DNA: TGCGCCAGCAGCTTGGTCCAGGAGCCTACAAGCTCGCAGTTCTTC.

V gene TRBV20-1 combines with J gene TRBJ2-7, with D hard to call. CDR3 length: 11 amino acids. The germline V gene has CDR1 DFQATT and CDR2 SNEGSKA (reference sequence). Trimming shortened V by 5 bases and J by 3 bases, and 8 bases separated the two germline ends. The CDR3 is CSARTRYEQYF. The CDR3 coding sequence is TGCAGTGCTCGGACCCGCTACGAGCAGTACTTC.

The gene calls are TRBV18 and TRBJ2-3; 8 bases align to TRBD2. The CDR3 contains 18 residues. The germline V gene has CDR1 KGHSH and CDR2 LQKENI. The V segment lost 1 base and the J segment 2 bases; nucleotides outside the gene matches: 11. CDR3 DNA sequence: TGTGCCAGCTCACCACGGACTAGCTCCAACACTGCCACAGATACGCAGTATTTT. It codes for CASSPRTSSNTATDTQYF.

This clone occurred once. This chain uses TRBV4-1 with TRBJ2-2; D unclear. Germline loops: CDR1 MGHRA, CDR2 YSYEKL. The CDR3 totals 16 residues. V lost 0 bases and J lost 5, with 13 bases in between. Here the CDR3 reads CASSQDPRQVTGELFF. CDR3 sequence (DNA): TGCGCCAGCAGCCAAGATCCCCGTCAGGTTACCGGGGAGCTGTTTTTT.

This clone was detected once. This sequence joins TRBV2 and TRBJ2-7; 8 nucleotides line up with TRBD1. Germline values: CDR1 SNHLY, CDR2 FYNNEI. V lost 4 bases to trimming and J lost 7 bases; unmatched junction nucleotides: 15. The CDR3 totals 16 residues. CDR3 DNA: TGTGCCAGCAGTGGGGACCCGACAGGGGCAAGTGGAGAGCAGTACTTC. It yields the protein CASSGDPTGASGEQYF.

The chain links TRBV9 to TRBJ2-3; TRBD2 matches at 12 bases. With 4 bases clipped from V and 2 bases from J, the junction kept 5 bases outside the gene matches. The germline V gene encodes CDR1 SGDLS and CDR2 YYNGEE. There are 16 residues in the CDR3. Here the CDR3 reads CASSLLAGGPTDTQYF. The CDR3 DNA reads as TGTGCCAGCAGCCTGCTAGCGGGGGGGCCCACAGATACGCAGTATTTT.

This clone was recorded only once. The chain links TRBV27 to TRBJ2-7; tentative D call: TRBD2 (5 bases). Germline V CDR1 and CDR2: MNHEY, SMNVEV (reference sequence). Trimming took 0 bases from V and 2 from J, leaving 11 bases between them. The CDR3 contains 15 residues. The chain's CDR3 is CASSLSGSATYEQYF. Here the CDR3 DNA reads TGTGCCAGCAGTTTATCTGGGAGTGCTACCTACGAGCAGTACTTC.

The table lists this clone with a few counts. The rearrangement joins TRBV4-3 to TRBJ2-3; a possible D gene is TRBD2 (5 bases). In germline, CDR1 is LGHNA, CDR2 YSLEER. CDR3 size: 14 residues. Trimming cost V 4 bases and J 6 bases, with 14 bases left between them. CDR3 protein: CASSLDRGLDTQYF. The CDR3 DNA reads as TGCGCCAGCAGCCTGGATCGGGGATTGGATACGCAGTATTTT.

V is TRBV14 and J is TRBJ2-5; the match to TRBD2 covers 7 bases. The CDR3 loop spans 16 amino acids. The J segment lost 0 bases and the V segment lost 4 bases, leaving 8 bases of the junction unmatched. The germline V gene encodes CDR1 SGHDN and CDR2 FVKESK. The CDR3 nucleotides are TGTGCCAGCAGCCGTAGAGGGAGGGGTAACCAAGAGACCCAGTACTTC. As protein: CASSRRGRGNQETQYF.

The chain recombines TRBV30 with TRBJ2-5, with 9 positions matching TRBD1. This CDR3 has 13 residues. The V gene's germline CDR1 is GTSNPN and CDR2 SVGIG (reference sequence). With 8 bases clipped from V and 0 bases from J, the junction kept 4 bases outside the gene matches. This chain's CDR3 is CARGQGYQETQYF. The CDR3 DNA reads TGTGCCCGAGGACAGGGGTACCAAGAGACCCAGTACTTC.